This TCR beta chain was profiled in a study of blood T cell repertoires in COVID-19. CDR1 is SGHVS and CDR2 is FQNEAQ in the germline V gene. This CDR3 is built from 16 residues. The V and J ends lost 4 bases and 0 bases respectively, with 12 bases between them. Using immunoSEQ multiplex PCR, the repertoire was profiled, and TCRdb retains in-frame clones only, with some absent. The sample consists of about 380,000 clones, roughly 77% of them appearing once. The sequenced sample consisted of peripheral blood. The receptor's source is a human donor with acute or convalescent COVID-19. The donor label of this sample is uncertain. This chain connects TRBV7-8 to TRBJ1-4, with TRBD1 as a possible D gene (5 bases). The CDR3 DNA is TGTGCCAGCAGCTCTCGTCGCAGGGCAACTAATGAAAAACTGTTTTTT. It translates to CASSSRRRATNEKLFF.